The 30 T cell receptor beta chains in this list originate from one sample, sequenced in a study of OX40 agonist ivuxolimab in advanced cancers. Libraries were prepared by immunoSEQ multiplex PCR; TCRdb keeps only in-frame clonotypes and omits some of them. This repertoire shows 70,000 to 85,000 clones, under 95% found once; its top ten account for 5.5% to 6%. Specimen: CD4+ or CD8+ T cells sorted from blood, collected in a trial of the OX40 agonist ivuxolimab. The receptors originated from an adult with an advanced solid tumor such as melanoma, head and neck, liver or kidney cancer.

The chain carries TRBV29-1 and TRBJ2-7; either TRBD1 or TRBD2 may supply D (6 bases each). The CDR3 runs 16 residues. Trimming pared 5 bases from V and 2 bases from J, leaving 22 bases between. Per germline, CDR1 SQVTM and CDR2 ANQGSEA. In DNA form, the CDR3 reads TGCAGCGTTTTCGGGCAAACATGGGGGGACACCTACGAGCAGTACTTC. Translated: CSVFGQTWGDTYEQYF.

Comments on this clone: One junction end disagrees with the germline gene, perhaps due to a read error. The chain has TRBV19 and TRBJ2-7; D ambiguous. The CDR3 has 11 residues. CDR1 is LNHDA and CDR2 is SQIVND in the germline V gene (reference sequence). CDR3 sequence reads: CATSIGAEQYF. The DNA of the CDR3 is TGTGCCACTAGTATAGGCGCTGAGCAGTACTTC.

The V gene is TRBV28, the J gene TRBJ1-1; 9 bases agree with TRBD1. V was pared by 6 bases and J by 2 bases, with 7 bases of the junction left unmatched. This CDR3 is built from 15 residues. Germline V gene lookup returns CDR1 MDHEN and CDR2 SYDVKM. The CDR3, as DNA: TGTGCCAGCAGCTCCCCGGACAGGGGTAACACTGAAGCTTTCTTT. Translation: CASSSPDRGNTEAFF.

The chain joins TRBV6-1 to TRBJ1-2; tentatively, D is TRBD1 (6 bases). V lost 4 bases to trimming and J lost 4 bases, with 16 bases between them. Per germline, CDR1 MNHNS and CDR2 SASEGT. This CDR3 comprises 15 residues. The CDR3 sequence: CASSVLGGLGYGYTF. The CDR3 DNA is TGTGCCAGCAGTGTATTAGGGGGGCTTGGCTATGGCTACACCTTC.

This chain connects TRBV6-1 to TRBJ2-5; 7 bases line up with TRBD2. CDR3 length: 14 amino acids. Germline-derived CDR1 and CDR2 are MNHNS and SASEGT. With V trimmed by 5 bases and J by 2 bases, 5 bases remained unmatched. The CDR3 protein is CASSFTSEQETQYF. In DNA, the CDR3 is TGTGCCAGCAGTTTCACTAGCGAACAAGAGACCCAGTACTTC.

Points on this clone: Distinct nucleotide sequences in the sample also encode this CDR3. The chain is built from TRBV7-9 and TRBJ2-3, with D unresolved. CDR1 and CDR2 from the germline V gene are SEHNR and FQNEAQ (reference sequence). The CDR3 covers 12 residues. Trimming removed 1 base at V and 3 bases at J, with 2 bases between. The CDR3 region is CASSLGTDTQYF. The DNA of the CDR3 is TGTGCCAGCAGCTTAGGGACAGATACGCAGTATTTT.

The chain recombines TRBV28 with TRBJ1-2; no firm D call. Trimming removed 8 bases from V and 3 bases from J, with 4 bases in between. Germline values: CDR1 MDHEN, CDR2 SYDVKM. The CDR3 length is 10 residues. The CDR3 region is CASGYYGYTF. CDR3 coding DNA: TGTGCCAGCGGTTACTATGGCTACACCTTC.

This chain uses TRBV4-2 with TRBJ2-5; perhaps TRBD2 as D (6 bases). This CDR3 contains 16 residues. The germline V gene encodes CDR1 LGHNA and CDR2 YNFKEQ. Trimming took 4 bases from V and 7 from J, leaving 22 bases between them. The CDR3 nucleotides are TGTGCCAGCAGCCCGCACCCGGGGGAAGATAGGGGGACCCAGTACTTC. Translating gives CASSPHPGEDRGTQYF.

The chain combines TRBV19 with TRBJ1-1; the D gene is possibly TRBD1 (6 bases). The CDR3 runs 16 residues. The V end was cut by 0 bases, the J end by 4 bases, with 15 bases between. Germline values: CDR1 LNHDA, CDR2 SQIVND (reference sequence). CDR3 region: CASSIDHLGASTEAFF. For the CDR3, the DNA is TGTGCCAGTAGTATAGATCATTTGGGGGCCTCCACTGAAGCTTTCTTT.

This clone was found once. The chain combines TRBV7-9 with TRBJ1-1; 9 bases agree with TRBD1. Trimming cost V 5 bases and J 3 bases; bases outside gene matches: 7. The CDR3 spans 15 residues. Looked up from germline, CDR1 is SEHNR and CDR2 is FQNEAQ (reference sequence). This CDR3 is CASSAIQGAYTEAFF. The DNA of the CDR3 is TGTGCCAGCAGCGCAATACAGGGGGCTTACACTGAAGCTTTCTTT.

The gene calls are TRBV28 and TRBJ2-3; D remains ambiguous. The CDR3 sequence is 17 residues long. Deletions cut 7 bases from V and 2 bases from J, with 22 bases between. Germline V gene lookup returns CDR1 MDHEN and CDR2 SYDVKM. The CDR3 reads CASTSHYLQNNTDTQYF. CDR3 DNA sequence: TGTGCCAGCACCTCACACTACTTACAAAATAACACAGATACGCAGTATTTT.

The chain links TRBV19 to TRBJ1-2; D possibly corresponds to TRBD1 (5 bases). The germline CDR1 and CDR2 sequences are LNHDA and SQIVND (reference sequence). V was trimmed by 3 bases and J by 1 base, leaving 15 bases between them. The CDR3 length is 16 residues. The CDR3, as DNA: TGTGCCAGTAGTATCGGTCAACCTCAGGGTAACTATGGCTACACCTTC. Its translation: CASSIGQPQGNYGYTF.

The J gene is TRBJ2-7, the V gene TRBV27; D may correspond to TRBD1 or TRBD2 (5 bases each). This CDR3 is built from 13 residues. The V end lost 6 bases, the J end lost 2 bases, and 11 bases lay between the germline ends. Germline lookup yields CDR1 MNHEY and CDR2 SMNVEV (reference sequence). The CDR3 sequence: CASSPGTPYEQYF. The CDR3, as DNA: TGTGCCAGCAGCCCCGGGACCCCCTACGAGCAGTACTTC.

This chain uses TRBV30 with TRBJ2-1; D call uncertain. Germline V lookup: CDR1 GTSNPN, CDR2 SVGIG (reference sequence). The V and J ends lost 0 bases and 9 bases respectively, with 6 bases between them. The CDR3 totals 11 residues. The CDR3 bases are TGTGCCTGGAGTGTCGCCGCTGAGCAGTTCTTC. It codes for CAWSVAAEQFF.

This clone showed up just a few times. The chain combines TRBV19 with TRBJ1-1, with a possible D match to TRBD1 (5 bases). Germline assignment: CDR1 LNHDA and CDR2 SQIVND (reference sequence). This CDR3 has 11 amino acids. Deletions cut 3 bases from V and 7 bases from J, with 6 bases between. CDR3 DNA sequence: TGTGCCAGTAGTATCGACAGTGAAGCTTTCTTT. Protein: CASSIDSEAFF.

The genes are TRBV6-5 and TRBJ2-7; D unclear. The germline V and J ends were trimmed by 7 bases and 1 base, with 8 bases remaining between them. The CDR3 contains 12 residues. The germline V gene encodes CDR1 MNHEY and CDR2 SVGAGI. The CDR3 sequence is CASMDGSYEQYF. The CDR3 DNA is TGTGCCAGCATGGACGGGTCCTACGAGCAGTACTTC.

The chain carries TRBV4-3 and TRBJ1-1; 10 bases are shared with TRBD1. The CDR3 spans 18 residues. Germline V gene sequence: CDR1 LGHNA, CDR2 YSLEER. V trimming: 1 base; J trimming: 1 base; junction bases outside the gene matches: 9. The chain's CDR3 is CASSQGSGTGEGNTEAFF. The CDR3 DNA sequence: TGCGCCAGCAGCCAAGGCTCCGGGACAGGGGAAGGGAACACTGAAGCTTTCTTT.

This rearrangement joins TRBV29-1 to TRBJ2-7; D is unclear. The germline V gene encodes CDR1 SQVTM and CDR2 ANQGSEA. The V gene lost 4 bases and the J gene lost 0 bases, with 10 bases spanning the gap. The CDR3 length is 13 residues. CDR3 amino acids: CSVGRPSSYEQYF. CDR3 sequence (DNA): TGCAGCGTTGGCCGACCGAGCTCCTACGAGCAGTACTTC.

A word on this clone: This sample includes further DNA sequences coding for the same CDR3. The V call is TRBV27, the J call TRBJ2-1; D unresolved. Germline CDR1 MNHEY, CDR2 SMNVEV (reference sequence). The CDR3 is 11 amino acids. V dropped 3 bases and J dropped 4 bases, with 1 base sitting between them. The CDR3 loop is CASSFYNEQFF. The CDR3 DNA reads as TGTGCCAGCAGTTTTTACAATGAGCAGTTCTTC.

This sequence joins TRBV5-1 and TRBJ2-1; D ambiguous. Trimming stripped 7 bases from V and 7 bases from J, with 9 bases between. Germline CDR1 reads SGHRS; CDR2 reads YFSETQ. CDR3 size: 11 residues. Here the CDR3 reads CASLLGNEQFF. As DNA, the CDR3 is TGCGCCAGCCTTCTTGGTAATGAGCAGTTCTTC.

CDR3 sequence: CASRGYYDGYTF. DNA of the CDR3: TGCGCCAGCCGAGGCTATTACGATGGCTACACCTTC. This chain links TRBV4-3 with TRBJ1-2, with unresolved D. V shed 8 bases and J shed 6 bases, with 13 bases lying between them. Germline assignment: CDR1 LGHNA and CDR2 YSLEER. The CDR3 totals 12 residues.

The chain uses TRBV30 and TRBJ2-1; D is possibly TRBD1 or TRBD2 (6 bases each). V was shortened by 8 bases and J by 1 base, with 15 bases between the two germline ends. Germline CDR1 and CDR2: GTSNPN and SVGIG (reference sequence). The CDR3 totals 14 residues. CDR3 sequence reads: CAQGGGGSYNEQFF. The CDR3 region has the DNA TGTGCCCAAGGAGGAGGGGGGTCCTACAATGAGCAGTTCTTC.

This clone was picked up one time. The chain recombines TRBV6-6 with TRBJ2-7, with a possible D match to TRBD1 (5 bases). CDR3 size: 14 residues. Germline V lookup: CDR1 MNHNY, CDR2 SVGAGI (reference sequence). Trimming removed 9 bases from V and 1 base from J, with 16 bases in between. CDR3 sequence: CASSDTVHSYEQYF. Here the CDR3 DNA reads TGTGCCAGTTCGGACACTGTCCATTCCTACGAGCAGTACTTC.

The chain carries TRBV28 and TRBJ2-7, with a weak D call TRBD2 (5 bases). CDR1 and CDR2 (germline): MDHEN, SYDVKM. Trimming removed 1 base from V and 4 bases from J, with 14 bases in between. This CDR3 has 15 amino acids. For the CDR3, the DNA is TGTGCCAGCAGTTTATCGTATACTAGATTTTACGAGCAGTACTTC. It specifies CASSLSYTRFYEQYF.

J is TRBJ2-7 and V is TRBV5-4; unclear D gene. This CDR3 is built from 13 residues. Germline-derived CDR1 and CDR2 are SGHNT and YYREEE (reference sequence). Between the trimmed V and J ends, which lost 0 bases and 3 bases, there was a span of 7 bases. CDR3 nucleotides: TGTGCCAGCAGCTTGGCCGCAGGCTACGAGCAGTACTTC. Translation: CASSLAAGYEQYF.

This CDR3 is CASSPGQGAWEQFF. CDR3 sequence (DNA): TGTGCCAGCAGTCCGGGACAGGGGGCTTGGGAGCAGTTCTTC. The rearrangement links TRBV27 to TRBJ2-1; TRBD1 matches 12 bases. The length of the CDR3 is 14 residues. The junction had 6 bases not matched to a gene; V was cut back by 5 bases and J by 10 bases. Germline V lookup: CDR1 MNHEY, CDR2 SMNVEV (reference sequence).

The chain has TRBV9 and TRBJ2-5, with a weak D call TRBD2 (7 bases). The germline V and J ends were trimmed by 2 bases and 5 bases, with 13 bases remaining between them. In germline, CDR1 is SGDLS, CDR2 YYNGEE. The CDR3 contains 14 residues. CDR3 sequence (DNA): TGTGCCAGCAGCGTCGGCGGGGGCGGGGAGACCCAGTACTTC. The encoded protein is CASSVGGGGETQYF. The entire variable domain, with the rest obtained from reference TRBV9 and TRBJ2-5, is as follows: DSGVTQTPKHLITATGQRVTLRCSPRSGDLSVYWYQQSLDQGLQFLIQYYNGEERAKGNILERFSAQQFPDLHSELNLSSLELGDSALYFCASSVGGGGETQYFGPGTRLLVL.

This sequence joins TRBV28 and TRBJ1-2; TRBD1 aligns across 7 bases. V shed 2 bases, J shed 0 bases, and the junction held 6 bases outside the gene matches. Germline V gene data show CDR1 as MDHEN and CDR2 as SYDVKM. The CDR3 has 16 amino acids. The CDR3 sequence is CASSLGDRDPNYGYTF. The CDR3 DNA is TGTGCCAGCAGTTTAGGGGACAGAGACCCTAACTATGGCTACACCTTC.

This chain uses TRBV27 with TRBJ1-1; weak D call: TRBD1 (5 bases). Trimming shortened V by 4 bases and J by 5 bases, and 11 bases separated the two germline ends. The CDR3 is 13 residues long. Per germline, CDR1 MNHEY and CDR2 SMNVEV (reference sequence). In nucleotides, the CDR3 is TGTGCCAGCAGTTGGGGGAGGCAGACTGAAGCTTTCTTT. It is translated as CASSWGRQTEAFF.

The chain couples TRBV27 to TRBJ1-2; perhaps TRBD1 as D (5 bases). The CDR3 spans 14 residues. Trimming cost V 5 bases and J 4 bases, with 14 bases left between them. Germline V CDR1 and CDR2: MNHEY, SMNVEV (reference sequence). DNA of the CDR3: TGTGCCAGCAGTCCCACCGGGACGAGCTATGGCTACACCTTC. Encoded protein: CASSPTGTSYGYTF.